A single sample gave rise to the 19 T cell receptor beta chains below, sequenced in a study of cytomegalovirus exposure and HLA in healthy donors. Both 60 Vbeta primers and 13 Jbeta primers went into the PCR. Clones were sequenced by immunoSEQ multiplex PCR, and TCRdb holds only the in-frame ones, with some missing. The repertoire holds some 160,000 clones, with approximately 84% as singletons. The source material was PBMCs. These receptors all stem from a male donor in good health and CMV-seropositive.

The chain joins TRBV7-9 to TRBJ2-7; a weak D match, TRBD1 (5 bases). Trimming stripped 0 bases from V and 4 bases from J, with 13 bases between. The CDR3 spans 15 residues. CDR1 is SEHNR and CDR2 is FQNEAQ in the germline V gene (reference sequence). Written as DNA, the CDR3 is TGTGCCAGCAGCTTAGCTGGGGCGAAGGGGTACGAGCAGTACTTC. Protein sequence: CASSLAGAKGYEQYF.

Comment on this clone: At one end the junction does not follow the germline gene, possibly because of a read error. CDR3 amino acids: CASSEAVRPAF. CDR3 DNA sequence: TGTGCCAGCAGTGAAGCGGTCAGGCCGGCCTTC. The chain joins TRBV6-5 to TRBJ1-2, with D unresolved. Germline loops: CDR1 MNHEY, CDR2 SVGAGI. The CDR3 extends over 11 amino acids.

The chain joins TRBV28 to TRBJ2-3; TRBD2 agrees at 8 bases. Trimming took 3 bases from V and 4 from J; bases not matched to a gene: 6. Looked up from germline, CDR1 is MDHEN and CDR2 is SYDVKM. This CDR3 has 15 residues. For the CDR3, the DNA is TGTGCCAGCAGTTTTCCAGCGGGAGCGTCAGATACGCAGTATTTT. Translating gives CASSFPAGASDTQYF.

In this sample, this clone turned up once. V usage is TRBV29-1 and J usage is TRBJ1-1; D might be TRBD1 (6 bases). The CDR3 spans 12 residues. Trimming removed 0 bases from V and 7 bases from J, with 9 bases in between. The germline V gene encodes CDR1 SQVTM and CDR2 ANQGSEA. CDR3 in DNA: TGCAGCGTTGAAGAAGGCAGGGGTGAAGCTTTCTTT. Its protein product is CSVEEGRGEAFF.

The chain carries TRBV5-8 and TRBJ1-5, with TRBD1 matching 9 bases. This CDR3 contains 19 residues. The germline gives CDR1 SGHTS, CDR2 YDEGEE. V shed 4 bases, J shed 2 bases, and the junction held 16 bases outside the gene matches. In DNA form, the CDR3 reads TGTGCCAGCAGCCAAAACCGGGACAGGGAGACTGGTGGCAATCAGCCCCAGCATTTT. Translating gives CASSQNRDRETGGNQPQHF.

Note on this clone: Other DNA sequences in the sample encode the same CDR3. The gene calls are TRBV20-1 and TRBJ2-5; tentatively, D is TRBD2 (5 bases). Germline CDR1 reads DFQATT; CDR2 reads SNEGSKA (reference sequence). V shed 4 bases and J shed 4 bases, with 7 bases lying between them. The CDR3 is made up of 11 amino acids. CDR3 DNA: TGCAGTGCTACACTAGGAGAGACCCAGTACTTC. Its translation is CSATLGETQYF.

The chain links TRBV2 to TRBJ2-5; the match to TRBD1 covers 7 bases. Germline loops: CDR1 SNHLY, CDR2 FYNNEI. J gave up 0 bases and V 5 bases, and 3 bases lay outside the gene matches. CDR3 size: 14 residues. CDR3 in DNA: TGTGCCAGCAGTAGGGGACAGTACCAAGAGACCCAGTACTTC. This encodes CASSRGQYQETQYF.

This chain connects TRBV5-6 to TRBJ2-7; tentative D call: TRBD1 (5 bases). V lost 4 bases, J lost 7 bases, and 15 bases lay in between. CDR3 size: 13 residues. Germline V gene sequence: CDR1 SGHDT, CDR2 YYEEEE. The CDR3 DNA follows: TGTGCCAGCAGCGTGGTCCAGGGCGATGAGCAGTACTTC. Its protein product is CASSVVQGDEQYF.

CDR3 loop: CASSYSGQGFGYTF. CDR3 bases: TGTGCCAGCAGTTACTCGGGACAGGGTTTTGGCTACACCTTC. The chain combines TRBV6-5 with TRBJ1-2; 9 bases fit TRBD1. CDR1 and CDR2 (germline): MNHEY, SVGAGI. The CDR3 spans 14 residues. Trimming removed 0 bases from V and 7 bases from J; junction bases left unmatched: 3.

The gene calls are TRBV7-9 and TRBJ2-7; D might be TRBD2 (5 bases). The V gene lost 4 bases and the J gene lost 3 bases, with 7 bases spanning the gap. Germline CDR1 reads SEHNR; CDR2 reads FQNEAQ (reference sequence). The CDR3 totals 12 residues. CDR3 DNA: TGTGCCAGCAGCTGGACTGGCTACGAGCAGTACTTC. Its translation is CASSWTGYEQYF.

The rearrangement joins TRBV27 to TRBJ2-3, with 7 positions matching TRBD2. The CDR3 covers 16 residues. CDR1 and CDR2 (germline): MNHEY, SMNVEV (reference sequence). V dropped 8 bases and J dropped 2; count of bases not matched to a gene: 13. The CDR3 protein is CASLALGAGFTDTQYF. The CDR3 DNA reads TGTGCCAGCTTGGCCCTGGGAGCGGGATTCACAGATACGCAGTATTTT.

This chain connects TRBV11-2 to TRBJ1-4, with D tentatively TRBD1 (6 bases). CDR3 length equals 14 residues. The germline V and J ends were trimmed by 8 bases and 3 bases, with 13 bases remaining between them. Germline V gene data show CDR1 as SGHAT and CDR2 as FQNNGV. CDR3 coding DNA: TGTGCCAGCCGCGAGGGGGGGTCTAATGAAAAACTGTTTTTT. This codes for CASREGGSNEKLFF.

In DNA form, the CDR3 reads TGTGCCAGCAGCCCCCGAGCGGGACTAGCGGGAGGGCCGAGGGAGCAGTACTTC. Its protein product is CASSPRAGLAGGPREQYF. The V call is TRBV7-9, the J call TRBJ2-7, with TRBD2 identical over 16 bases. The CDR3 runs 18 residues. From germline, CDR1 is SEHNR and CDR2 FQNEAQ (reference sequence). The junction had 14 bases not matched to a gene; V was cut back by 5 bases and J by 7 bases.

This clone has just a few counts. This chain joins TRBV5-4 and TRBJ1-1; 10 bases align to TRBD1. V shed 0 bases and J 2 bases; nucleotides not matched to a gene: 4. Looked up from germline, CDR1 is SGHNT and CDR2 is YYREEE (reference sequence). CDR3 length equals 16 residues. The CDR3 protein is CASSLGVTGGNTEAFF. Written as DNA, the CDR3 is TGTGCCAGCAGCTTGGGAGTGACAGGGGGCAACACTGAAGCTTTCTTT.

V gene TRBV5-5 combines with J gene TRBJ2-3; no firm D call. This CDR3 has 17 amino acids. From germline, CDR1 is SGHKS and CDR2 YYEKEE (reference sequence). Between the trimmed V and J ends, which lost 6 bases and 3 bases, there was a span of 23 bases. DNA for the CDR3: TGTGCCAGCATGACACCAATAGTGTCTACGTCGACAGATACGCAGTATTTT. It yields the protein CASMTPIVSTSTDTQYF.

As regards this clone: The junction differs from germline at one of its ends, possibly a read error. CDR3 sequence reads: CTSSPIGAGGFQPQHF. The CDR3 coding sequence is TGTACCAGCTCACCGATAGGGGCAGGGGGCTTTCAGCCCCAGCATTTT. J is TRBJ1-5 and V is TRBV18, with 8 bases lining up with TRBD1. There are 16 residues in the CDR3. The germline gives CDR1 KGHSH, CDR2 LQKENI.

The CDR3 nucleotides are TGTGCCAGCAGTTTTGGTGCGGGGACAGGGGCCTACGAGCAGTACTTC. This gives the protein CASSFGAGTGAYEQYF. The J gene is TRBJ2-7, the V gene TRBV27; TRBD1 agrees at 10 bases. Germline V CDR1 and CDR2: MNHEY, SMNVEV (reference sequence). The V segment lost 3 bases and the J segment 2 bases; nucleotides outside the gene matches: 7. The CDR3 length is 16 residues.

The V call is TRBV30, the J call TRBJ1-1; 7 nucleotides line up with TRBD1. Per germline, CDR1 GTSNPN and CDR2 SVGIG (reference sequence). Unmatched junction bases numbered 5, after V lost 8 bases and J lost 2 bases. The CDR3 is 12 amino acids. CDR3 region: CAGRGYNTEAFF. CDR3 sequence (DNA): TGTGCCGGCAGGGGGTACAACACTGAAGCTTTCTTT.

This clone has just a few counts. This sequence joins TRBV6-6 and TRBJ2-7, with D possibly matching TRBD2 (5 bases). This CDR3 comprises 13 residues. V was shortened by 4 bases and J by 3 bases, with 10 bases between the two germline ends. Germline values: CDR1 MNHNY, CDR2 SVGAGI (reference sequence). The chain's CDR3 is CASSSAGDYEQYF. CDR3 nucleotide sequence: TGTGCCAGCAGTTCCGCGGGCGACTACGAGCAGTACTTC.